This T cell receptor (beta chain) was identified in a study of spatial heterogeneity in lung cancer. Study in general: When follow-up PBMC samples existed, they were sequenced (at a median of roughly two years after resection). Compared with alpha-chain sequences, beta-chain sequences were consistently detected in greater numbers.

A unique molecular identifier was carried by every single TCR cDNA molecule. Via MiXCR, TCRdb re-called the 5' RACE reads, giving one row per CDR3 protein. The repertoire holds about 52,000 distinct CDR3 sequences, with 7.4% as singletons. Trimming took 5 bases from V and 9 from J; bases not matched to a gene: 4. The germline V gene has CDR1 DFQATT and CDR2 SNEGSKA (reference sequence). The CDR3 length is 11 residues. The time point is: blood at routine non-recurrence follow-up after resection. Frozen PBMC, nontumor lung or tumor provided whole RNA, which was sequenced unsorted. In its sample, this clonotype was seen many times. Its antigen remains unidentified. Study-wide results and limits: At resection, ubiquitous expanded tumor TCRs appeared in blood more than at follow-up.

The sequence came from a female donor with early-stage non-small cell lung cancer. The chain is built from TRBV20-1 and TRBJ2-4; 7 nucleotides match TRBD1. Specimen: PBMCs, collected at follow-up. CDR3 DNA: TGCAGTGCTGCACAGGGGCCCATTCAGTACTTC. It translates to CSAAQGPIQYF.